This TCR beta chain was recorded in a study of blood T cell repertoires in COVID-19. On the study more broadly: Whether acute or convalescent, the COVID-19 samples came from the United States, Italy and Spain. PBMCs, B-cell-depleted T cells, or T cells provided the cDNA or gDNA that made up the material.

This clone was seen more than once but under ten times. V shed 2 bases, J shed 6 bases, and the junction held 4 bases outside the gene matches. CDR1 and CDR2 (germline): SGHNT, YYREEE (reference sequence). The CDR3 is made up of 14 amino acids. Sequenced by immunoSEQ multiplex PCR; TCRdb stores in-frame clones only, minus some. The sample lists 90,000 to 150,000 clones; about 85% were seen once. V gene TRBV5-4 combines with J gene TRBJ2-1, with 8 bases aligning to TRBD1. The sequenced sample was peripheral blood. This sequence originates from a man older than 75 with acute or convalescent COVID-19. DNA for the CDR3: TGTGCCAGCAGCTTAGACAGGGGAGGCAATGAGCAGTTCTTC. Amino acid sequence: CASSLDRGGNEQFF.